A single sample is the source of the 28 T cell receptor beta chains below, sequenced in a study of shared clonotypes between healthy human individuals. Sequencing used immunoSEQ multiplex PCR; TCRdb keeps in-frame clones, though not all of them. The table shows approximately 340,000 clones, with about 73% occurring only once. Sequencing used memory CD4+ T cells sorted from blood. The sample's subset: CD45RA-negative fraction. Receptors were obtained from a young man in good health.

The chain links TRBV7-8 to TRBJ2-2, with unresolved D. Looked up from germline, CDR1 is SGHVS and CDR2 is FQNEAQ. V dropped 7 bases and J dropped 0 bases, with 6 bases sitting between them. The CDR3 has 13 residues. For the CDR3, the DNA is TGTGCCAGCACCCCTGCGAACACCGGGGAGCTGTTTTTT. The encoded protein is CASTPANTGELFF.

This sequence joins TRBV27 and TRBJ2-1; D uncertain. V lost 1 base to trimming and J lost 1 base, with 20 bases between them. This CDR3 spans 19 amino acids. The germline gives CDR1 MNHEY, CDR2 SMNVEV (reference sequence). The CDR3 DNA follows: TGTGCCAGCAGTTTATACGCTGATCCACTCGATATATCCTACAATGAGCAGTTCTTC. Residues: CASSLYADPLDISYNEQFF.

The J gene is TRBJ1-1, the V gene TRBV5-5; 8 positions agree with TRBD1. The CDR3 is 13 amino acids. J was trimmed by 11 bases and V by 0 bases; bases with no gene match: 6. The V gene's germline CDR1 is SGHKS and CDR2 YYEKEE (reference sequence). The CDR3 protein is CASSLERQGTAFF. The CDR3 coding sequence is TGTGCCAGCAGCTTGGAGAGACAGGGGACGGCTTTCTTT.

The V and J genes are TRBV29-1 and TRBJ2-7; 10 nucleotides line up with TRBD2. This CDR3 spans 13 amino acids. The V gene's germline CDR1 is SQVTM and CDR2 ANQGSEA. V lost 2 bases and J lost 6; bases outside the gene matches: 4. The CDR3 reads CSVEYGTSVEQYF. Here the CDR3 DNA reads TGCAGCGTTGAATACGGGACTAGCGTCGAGCAGTACTTC.

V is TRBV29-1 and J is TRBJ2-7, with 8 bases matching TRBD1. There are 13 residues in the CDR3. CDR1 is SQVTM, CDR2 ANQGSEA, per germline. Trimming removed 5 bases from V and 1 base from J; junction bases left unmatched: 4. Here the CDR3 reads CSVKWTGSYEQYF. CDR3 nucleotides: TGCAGCGTTAAATGGACAGGGTCCTACGAGCAGTACTTC.

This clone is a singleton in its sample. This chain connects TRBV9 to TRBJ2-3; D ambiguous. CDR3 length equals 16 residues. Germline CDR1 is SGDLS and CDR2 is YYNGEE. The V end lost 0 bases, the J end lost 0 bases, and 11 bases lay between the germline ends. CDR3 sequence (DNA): TGTGCCAGCAGCGTAGTCGCTGAAATTAGCACAGATACGCAGTATTTT. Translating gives CASSVVAEISTDTQYF. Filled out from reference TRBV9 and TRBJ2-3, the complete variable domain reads DSGVTQTPKHLITATGQRVTLRCSPRSGDLSVYWYQQSLDQGLQFLIQYYNGEERAKGNILERFSAQQFPDLHSELNLSSLELGDSALYFCASSVVAEISTDTQYFGPGTRLTVL.

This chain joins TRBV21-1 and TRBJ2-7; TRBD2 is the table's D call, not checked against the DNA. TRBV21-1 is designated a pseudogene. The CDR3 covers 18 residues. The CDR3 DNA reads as TGTGCCAGCAGCCCCGTGGAGTCTACTAGCGACAGCTCCTACGAGCAGTACTTC. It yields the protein CASSPVESTSDSSYEQYF.

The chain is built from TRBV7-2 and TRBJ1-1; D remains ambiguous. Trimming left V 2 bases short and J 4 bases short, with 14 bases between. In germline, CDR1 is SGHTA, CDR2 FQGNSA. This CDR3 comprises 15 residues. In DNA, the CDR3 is TGTGCCAGCAGCTTATTGGTGGTCGGCGGCACTGAAGCTTTCTTT. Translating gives CASSLLVVGGTEAFF. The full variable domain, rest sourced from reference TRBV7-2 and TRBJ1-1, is GAGVSQSPSNKVTEKGKDVELRCDPISGHTALYWYRQSLGQGLEFLIYFQGNSAPDKSGLPSDRFSAERTGGSVSTLTIQRTQQEDSAVYLCASSLLVVGGTEAFFGQGTRLTVV.

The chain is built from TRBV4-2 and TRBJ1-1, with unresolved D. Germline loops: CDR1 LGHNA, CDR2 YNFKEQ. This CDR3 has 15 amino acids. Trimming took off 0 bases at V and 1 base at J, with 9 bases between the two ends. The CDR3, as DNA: TGTGCCAGCAGCCAAGAGGTGGATCGGAACACTGAAGCTTTCTTT. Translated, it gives CASSQEVDRNTEAFF.

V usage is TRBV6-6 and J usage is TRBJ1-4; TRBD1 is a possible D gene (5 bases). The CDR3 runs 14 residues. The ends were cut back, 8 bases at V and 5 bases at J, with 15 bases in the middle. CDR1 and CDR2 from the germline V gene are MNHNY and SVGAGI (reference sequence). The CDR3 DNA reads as TGTGCCAGCGGGGACGATCCAGGGAATGAAAAACTGTTTTTT. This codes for CASGDDPGNEKLFF.

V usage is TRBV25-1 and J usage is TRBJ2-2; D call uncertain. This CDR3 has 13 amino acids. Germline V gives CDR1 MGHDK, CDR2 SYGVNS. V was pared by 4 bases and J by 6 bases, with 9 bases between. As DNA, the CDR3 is TGTGCCAGCAGTGTCCCCGGATCCGGGGAGCTGTTTTTT. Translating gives CASSVPGSGELFF.

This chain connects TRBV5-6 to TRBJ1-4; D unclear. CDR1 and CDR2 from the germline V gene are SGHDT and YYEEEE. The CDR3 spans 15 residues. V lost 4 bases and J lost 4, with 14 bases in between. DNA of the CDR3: TGTGCCAGCAGCCTTACGCAGGCGCGTAATGAAAAACTGTTTTTT. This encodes CASSLTQARNEKLFF. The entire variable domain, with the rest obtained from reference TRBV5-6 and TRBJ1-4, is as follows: DAGVTQSPTHLIKTRGQQVTLRCSPKSGHDTVSWYQQALGQGPQFIFQYYEEEERQRGNFPDRFSGHQFPNYSSELNVNALLLGDSALYLCASSLTQARNEKLFFGSGTQLSVL.

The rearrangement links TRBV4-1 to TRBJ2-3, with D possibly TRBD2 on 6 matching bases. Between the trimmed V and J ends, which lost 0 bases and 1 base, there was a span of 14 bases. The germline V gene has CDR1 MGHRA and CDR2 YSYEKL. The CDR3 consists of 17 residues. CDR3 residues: CASSQDRTGGGTDTQYF. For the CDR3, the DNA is TGCGCCAGCAGCCAAGATCGGACCGGGGGAGGCACAGATACGCAGTATTTT.

Here the CDR3 DNA reads TGCGCCAGCAGTCAATCACCGGCGGATATGAATCAGCCCCAGCATTTT. It translates to CASSQSPADMNQPQHF. The rearrangement links TRBV23-1 to TRBJ1-5; D not certain. TRBV23-1 is assigned to the ORF class and has an uncertain function. Trimming took 0 bases from V and 4 from J, leaving 13 bases between them. The CDR3 covers 16 residues.

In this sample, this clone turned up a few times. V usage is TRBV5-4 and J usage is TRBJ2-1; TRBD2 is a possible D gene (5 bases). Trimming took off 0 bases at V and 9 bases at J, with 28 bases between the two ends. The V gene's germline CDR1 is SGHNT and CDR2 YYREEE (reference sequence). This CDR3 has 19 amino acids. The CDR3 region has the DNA TGTGCCAGCAGCTTGGCGGAAGCGATAAGAGGGCGTGGGTTTGGTGAGCAGTTCTTC. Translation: CASSLAEAIRGRGFGEQFF.

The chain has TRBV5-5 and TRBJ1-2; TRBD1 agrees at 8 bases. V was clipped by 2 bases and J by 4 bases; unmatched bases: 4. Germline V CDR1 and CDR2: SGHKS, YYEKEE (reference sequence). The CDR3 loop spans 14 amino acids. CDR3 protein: CASSFSGGFYGYTF. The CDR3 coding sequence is TGTGCCAGCAGCTTTTCAGGGGGCTTCTATGGCTACACCTTC.

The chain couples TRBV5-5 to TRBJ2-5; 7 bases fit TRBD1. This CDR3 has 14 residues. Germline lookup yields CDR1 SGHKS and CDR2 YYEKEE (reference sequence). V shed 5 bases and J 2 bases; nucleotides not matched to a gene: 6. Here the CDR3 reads CASSETGQQETQYF. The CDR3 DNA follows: TGTGCCAGCAGTGAGACAGGGCAGCAAGAGACCCAGTACTTC.

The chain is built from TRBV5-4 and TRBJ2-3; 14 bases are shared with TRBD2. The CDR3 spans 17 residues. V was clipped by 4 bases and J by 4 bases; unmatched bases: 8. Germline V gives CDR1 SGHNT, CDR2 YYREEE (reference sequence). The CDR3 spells CASSPTSGRARADTQYF. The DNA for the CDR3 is TGTGCCAGCAGCCCGACTAGCGGGAGGGCCCGGGCAGATACGCAGTATTTT.

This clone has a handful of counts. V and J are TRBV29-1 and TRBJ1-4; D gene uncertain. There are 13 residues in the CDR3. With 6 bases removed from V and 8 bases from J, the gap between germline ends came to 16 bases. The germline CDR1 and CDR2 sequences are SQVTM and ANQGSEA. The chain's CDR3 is CSVHGLSGEKLFF. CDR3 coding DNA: TGCAGCGTGCACGGGCTCAGTGGGGAAAAACTGTTTTTT.

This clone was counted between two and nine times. As DNA, the CDR3 is TGTGCCAGCTCACCCCGGGCGGACAGCCTCAAGGGAAACACCATATATTTT. Its protein product is CASSPRADSLKGNTIYF. V usage is TRBV18 and J usage is TRBJ1-3, with D possibly TRBD1 on 6 matching bases. The CDR3 runs 17 residues. Trimming left V 3 bases short and J 4 bases short, with 19 bases between. Germline CDR1 reads KGHSH; CDR2 reads LQKENI.

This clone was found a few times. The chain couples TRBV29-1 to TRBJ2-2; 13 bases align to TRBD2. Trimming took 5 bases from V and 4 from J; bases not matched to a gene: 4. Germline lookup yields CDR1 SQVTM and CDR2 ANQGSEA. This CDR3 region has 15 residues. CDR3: CSVLGLAGSTGELFF. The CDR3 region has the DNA TGCAGCGTTCTGGGACTAGCGGGATCCACCGGGGAGCTGTTTTTT.

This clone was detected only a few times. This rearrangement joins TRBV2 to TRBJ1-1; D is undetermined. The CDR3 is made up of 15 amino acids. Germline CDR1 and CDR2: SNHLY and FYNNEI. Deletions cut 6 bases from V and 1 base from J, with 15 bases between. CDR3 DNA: TGTGCCAGCAGACCCTCGCGGAGCCCGAACACTGAAGCTTTCTTT. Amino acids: CASRPSRSPNTEAFF.

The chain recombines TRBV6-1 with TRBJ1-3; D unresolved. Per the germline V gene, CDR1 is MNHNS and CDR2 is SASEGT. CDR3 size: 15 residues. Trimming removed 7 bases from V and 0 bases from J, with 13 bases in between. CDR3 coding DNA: TGTGCCAGCATGCGACAAGGGAACTCTGGAAACACCATATATTTT. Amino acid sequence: CASMRQGNSGNTIYF.

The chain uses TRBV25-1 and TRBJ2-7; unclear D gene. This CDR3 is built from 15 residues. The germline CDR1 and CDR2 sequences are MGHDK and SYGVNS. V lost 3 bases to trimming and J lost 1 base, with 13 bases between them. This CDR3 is CASSDTTIVSYEQYF. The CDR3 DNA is TGTGCCAGCAGTGACACTACAATCGTATCCTACGAGCAGTACTTC.

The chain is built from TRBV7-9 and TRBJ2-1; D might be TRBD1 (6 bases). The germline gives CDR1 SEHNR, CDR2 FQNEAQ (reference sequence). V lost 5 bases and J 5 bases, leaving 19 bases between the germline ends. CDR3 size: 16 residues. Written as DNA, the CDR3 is TGTGCCAGCAGCGCTACAGGGTCGGTGGTCCACAATGAGCAGTTCTTC. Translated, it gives CASSATGSVVHNEQFF.

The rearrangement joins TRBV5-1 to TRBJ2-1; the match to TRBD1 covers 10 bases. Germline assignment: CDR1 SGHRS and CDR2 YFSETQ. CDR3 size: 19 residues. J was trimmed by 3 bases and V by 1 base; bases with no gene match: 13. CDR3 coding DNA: TGCGCCAGCAGCTTGCACCAGCGCCGGGACAGGGGTTACTACAATGAGCAGTTCTTC. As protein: CASSLHQRRDRGYYNEQFF.

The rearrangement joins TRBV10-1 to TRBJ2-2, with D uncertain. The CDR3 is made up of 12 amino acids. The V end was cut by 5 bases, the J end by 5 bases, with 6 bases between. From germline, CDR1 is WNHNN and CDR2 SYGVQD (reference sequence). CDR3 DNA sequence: TGCGCCAGCAGTTTCTCAACCGGGGAGCTGTTTTTT. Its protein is CASSFSTGELFF.

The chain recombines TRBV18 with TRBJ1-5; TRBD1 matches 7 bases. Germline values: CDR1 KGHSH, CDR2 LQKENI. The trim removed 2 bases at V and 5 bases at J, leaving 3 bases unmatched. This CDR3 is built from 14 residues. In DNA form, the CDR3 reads TGTGCCAGCTCACCAGCAGGGGGAGATCAGCCCCAGCATTTT. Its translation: CASSPAGGDQPQHF.